What follows are 2 T cell receptor beta chains derived from one specimen sequenced in a study of T cell responses to AZD1222 COVID-19 vaccine. The method was immunoSEQ multiplex PCR; TCRdb's version includes in-frame clones alone and lacks a portion of them. The sample lists about 150,000 clones, roughly nine tenths seen once, with 1.8% in the top ten. The starting material was peripheral blood, obtained on day 0 of AZD1222 vaccination. These receptors were obtained from an adult in good health.

The chain uses TRBV28 and TRBJ1-5, with a possible D match to TRBD1 (5 bases). The CDR3 is made up of 15 amino acids. The germline V gene encodes CDR1 MDHEN and CDR2 SYDVKM. V shed 3 bases and J shed 6 bases, with 15 bases lying between them. CDR3 sequence reads: CASSFLRGVPQPQHF. CDR3 DNA sequence: TGTGCCAGCAGTTTTTTAAGGGGCGTCCCTCAGCCCCAGCATTTT.

This clone has a single count. The V call is TRBV19, the J call TRBJ2-3, with TRBD2 matching over 7 bases. The CDR3 extends over 14 amino acids. Germline CDR1 reads LNHDA; CDR2 reads SQIVND (reference sequence). The J segment lost 6 bases and the V segment lost 9 bases, leaving 12 bases of the junction unmatched. CDR3 loop: CASRGLPGRDTQYF. The CDR3 DNA reads TGTGCCAGCCGGGGACTACCCGGCAGGGATACGCAGTATTTT.